These T cell receptor beta chains were read from a single sample in a study of OX40 agonist ivuxolimab in advanced cancers. Method: immunoSEQ multiplex PCR; TCRdb's copy keeps in-frame clones and lacks some. The table records approximately 37,000 clones, 65% to 75% of them present only once. Sequencing used CD4+ or CD8+ T cells sorted from blood, obtained in a trial of the OX40 agonist ivuxolimab. The receptor set was obtained from an adult with an advanced solid tumor such as melanoma, head and neck, liver or kidney cancer. CDR3s include the opening cysteine and the closing phenylalanine or tryptophan. D genes are given only for firm matches. Expanded clones are given a class, and other clones once, few, many or no size at all.

D,J,size,V,CDR3,DNA
NA,TRBJ2-5,few,TRBV6-5,CASSYGGSVAQETQYF,TGTGCCAGCAGTTACGGGGGCAGCGTGGCCCAAGAGACCCAGTACTTC
NA,TRBJ1-1,NA,TRBV4-1,CASSQGILNEAFF,TGCGCCAGCAGCCAAGGTATACTAAATGAAGCTTTCTTT
NA,TRBJ2-3,NA,TRBV9,CASSTLTSDTQYF,TGTGCCAGCAGCACACTGACCTCAGATACGCAGTATTTT
NA,TRBJ1-1,few,TRBV6-5,CASSYSAGTEAFF,TGTGCCAGCAGTTACTCGGCAGGGACTGAAGCTTTCTTT
NA,TRBJ1-6,NA,TRBV6-5,CASRPDTDSSPLHF,TGTGCCAGCAGACCCGACACGGATAGTTCACCCCTCCACTTT
NA,TRBJ2-3,once,TRBV29-1,CSVEIGLISPDTQYF,TGCAGCGTTGAAATAGGACTCATTTCCCCAGATACGCAGTATTTT
TRBD1,TRBJ2-1,NA,TRBV6-5,CASIGTDNEQFF,TGTGCCAGCATCGGGACAGACAATGAGCAGTTCTTC
NA,TRBJ2-1,NA,TRBV9,CASSVAGTTYNEQFF,TGTGCCAGCAGCGTAGCCGGGACCACCTACAATGAGCAGTTCTTC
NA,TRBJ2-7,NA,TRBV18,CASSPAGMSSYEQYF,TGTGCCAGCTCACCAGCAGGGATGAGCTCCTACGAGCAGTACTTC
TRBD1,TRBJ1-4,NA,TRBV5-1,CASSTGQGGLSTNEKLFF,TGCGCCAGCAGCACGGGACAGGGGGGTCTCTCAACTAATGAAAAACTGTTTTTT
NA,TRBJ2-3,NA,TRBV7-2,CASSLVSLTRPSDTQYF,TGTGCCAGCAGCTTAGTGTCCCTGACTAGGCCATCAGATACGCAGTATTTT
TRBD1,TRBJ1-1,NA,TRBV5-4,CASRFGTAYSEAFF,TGTGCCAGCAGATTCGGGACAGCCTATTCTGAAGCTTTCTTT
TRBD2,TRBJ2-1,NA,TRBV14,CASSQVSGRGGQNEQFF,TGTGCCAGCAGCCAAGTGTCTGGGCGGGGGGGCCAGAATGAGCAGTTCTTC
NA,TRBJ2-1,NA,TRBV11-2,CASSLNSIQFF,TGTGCCAGCAGCCTAAACAGCATTCAGTTCTTC
TRBD2,TRBJ2-7,NA,TRBV5-8,CASSRTRYEQYF,TGTGCCAGCAGCAGGACTAGGTACGAGCAGTACTTC
NA,TRBJ2-2,medium-sized,TRBV6-1,CAGRYREAGELFF,TGTGCCGGGAGGTACAGGGAAGCCGGGGAGCTGTTTTTT
NA,TRBJ2-2,NA,TRBV6-5,CASSYGGNTGELFF,TGTGCCAGCAGTTACGGGGGTAATACCGGGGAGCTGTTTTTT
NA,TRBJ1-1,NA,TRBV6-1,CASSADPNTEAFF,TGTGCCAGCAGTGCAGACCCGAACACTGAAGCTTTCTTT
TRBD2,TRBJ2-3,NA,TRBV6-1,CASSEGTSGTDTQYF,TGTGCCAGCAGTGAAGGGACTAGCGGAACAGATACGCAGTATTTT
NA,TRBJ1-1,NA,TRBV19,CASSILGDTEAFF,TGTGCCAGTAGTATTTTGGGGGACACTGAAGCTTTCTTT
NA,TRBJ1-3,NA,TRBV7-2,CASSLGRFGNTIYF,TGTGCCAGCAGCTTAGGGCGCTTTGGAAACACCATATATTTT
NA,TRBJ1-5,NA,TRBV2,CASKEWGSNQPQHF,TGTGCCAGCAAGGAGTGGGGAAGCAATCAGCCCCAGCATTTT
TRBD1,TRBJ1-1,NA,TRBV7-9,CASSPTGTGRNTEAFF,TGTGCCAGCAGCCCCACCGGGACAGGGAGGAACACTGAAGCTTTCTTT
TRBD1,TRBJ1-3,NA,TRBV28,CASSSGTVSGNTIYF,TGTGCCAGCAGTTCGGGGACAGTCTCAGGAAACACCATATATTTT
TRBD1,TRBJ1-6,NA,TRBV5-1,CASTQGQVGSPLHF,TGCGCCAGCACACAGGGGCAGGTGGGTTCACCCCTCCACTTT
NA,TRBJ1-1,NA,TRBV7-3,CASSSDMLVWAFF,TGTGCCAGCAGCTCCGACATGTTGGTATGGGCTTTCTTT
NA,TRBJ2-1,NA,TRBV5-1,CASSLAGNEQFF,TGCGCCAGCAGCTTGGCGGGAAATGAGCAGTTCTTC
NA,TRBJ2-7,NA,TRBV29-1,CSVVRDTYEQYF,TGCAGCGTTGTCAGAGACACGTACGAGCAGTACTTC
TRBD2,TRBJ2-2,NA,TRBV19,CASITSGSYTGELFF,TGTGCCAGTATTACTAGCGGGTCTTACACCGGGGAGCTGTTTTTT
TRBD1,TRBJ1-5,NA,TRBV12-5,CASGTGTGRQPQHF,TGTGCTAGTGGGACAGGGACAGGGCGGCAGCCCCAGCATTTT
NA,TRBJ1-1,few,TRBV29-1,CSVGEAFF,TGCAGCGTGGGGGAAGCTTTCTTT
NA,TRBJ2-5,once,TRBV9,CASSLAGNTQETQYF,TGTGCCAGCAGCTTAGCCGGGAATACCCAAGAGACCCAGTACTTC
TRBD1,TRBJ2-7,NA,TRBV5-6,CASKNRGLHEQYF,TGTGCCAGCAAAAACAGGGGGCTACACGAGCAGTACTTC
NA,TRBJ1-3,NA,TRBV7-2,CASSHGLLGGNTIYF,TGTGCCAGCAGCCATGGGCTCCTCGGGGGAAACACCATATATTTT
TRBD1,TRBJ1-2,NA,TRBV7-9,CASSRPGTGGFGYTF,TGTGCCAGCAGCCGACCCGGGACAGGGGGCTTCGGCTACACCTTC
TRBD1,TRBJ1-2,NA,TRBV7-2,CASSSDRENGYTF,TGTGCCAGCAGCTCGGACAGGGAGAATGGCTACACCTTC
NA,TRBJ1-1,NA,TRBV6-5,CASSYHSGNTEAFF,TGTGCCAGCAGTTACCACTCGGGGAACACTGAAGCTTTCTTT
NA,TRBJ2-1,NA,TRBV7-2,CASSLRGSSYNEQFF,TGTGCCAGCAGCTTAAGGGGGTCCTCCTACAATGAGCAGTTCTTC
NA,TRBJ2-1,NA,TRBV2,CASSEVLRDNEQFF,TGTGCCAGCAGTGAAGTACTCCGGGACAATGAGCAGTTCTTC
NA,TRBJ2-5,NA,TRBV7-2,CASSLSAGIGAETQYF,TGTGCCAGCAGTCTGAGTGCGGGTATCGGAGCAGAGACCCAGTACTTC
TRBD1,TRBJ2-5,NA,TRBV7-9,CASSLGQGKETQYF,TGTGCCAGCAGCTTAGGACAGGGTAAAGAGACCCAGTACTTC
NA,TRBJ2-2,NA,TRBV5-1,CASSFAGMTTGELFF,TGCGCCAGCAGCTTTGCCGGAATGACCACCGGGGAGCTGTTTTTT
NA,TRBJ2-3,NA,TRBV29-1,CSVAPLTDTQYF,TGCAGCGTTGCCCCCTTGACAGATACGCAGTATTTT
NA,TRBJ2-3,NA,TRBV11-2,CASSLSAPDTQYF,TGTGCCAGCAGCTTATCCGCGCCAGATACGCAGTATTTT
NA,TRBJ1-2,NA,TRBV10-2,CASSHTAGTHGYTF,TGCGCCAGCAGTCATACCGCCGGGACACACGGCTACACCTTC